One and the same sample provided the 13 T cell receptor beta chains below, sequenced in a study of immune heterogeneity within non-small cell lung tumors. As template, the study used bulk tumor genomic DNA at 550 to 700 ng per sample. During surgery, each primary tumor gave multiple biopsies spaced as far apart as possible. It was patients with untreated, newly diagnosed non-small cell lung cancer who underwent curative surgery. For the TCR beta CDR3, multiplex PCR with 32 V and 13 J primers performed the amplification. TCRdb called the multiplex PCR reads again in MiXCR, with one record for every CDR3 protein. This table holds approximately 15,000 distinct CDR3 sequences, less than 35% found once. The material sequenced was lung tumor tissue. These receptors originate from a man aged 40-55 years with non-small cell lung cancer.

This clonotype was observed at least ten times. The chain is built from TRBV6-2 or TRBV6-3 and TRBJ2-7; the D is unclear. The CDR3 is 11 residues long. The germline gives CDR1 MNHEY, CDR2 SVGEGT. V lost 5 bases, J lost 2 bases, and 4 bases lay in between. CDR3 in amino acids: CASSNAYEQYF. The CDR3 nucleotides read TGTGCCAGCAGTAACGCCTACGAGCAGTACTTC.

Relative to its sample, this clonotype is medium-sized (0.01 to 0.1%). The chain combines TRBV6-2 or TRBV6-3 with TRBJ2-7; TRBD2 might be the D (5 bases). The length of the CDR3 is 13 residues. Germline loops: CDR1 MNHEY, CDR2 SVGEGT. With 4 bases removed from V and 0 bases from J, the gap between germline ends came to 7 bases. For the CDR3, the DNA is TGTGCCAGCAGTTCGGGATACTCCTACGAGCAGTACTTC. It yields the protein CASSSGYSYEQYF.

Judged by abundance, this clonotype is medium-sized. The rearrangement links TRBV19 to TRBJ1-5, with D perhaps TRBD1 (6 bases). The CDR3 extends over 16 amino acids. Deletions cut 3 bases from V and 1 base from J, with 13 bases between. CDR1 is LNHDA, CDR2 SQIVND, per germline (reference sequence). The CDR3 DNA sequence: TGTGCCAGTAGTATGGGACTCGGACAGAGCAATCAGCCCCAGCATTTT. As protein: CASSMGLGQSNQPQHF. Full variable domain (rest looked up from reference TRBV19 and TRBJ1-5): DGGITQSPKYLFRKEGQNVTLSCEQNLNHDAMYWYRQDPGQGLRLIYYSQIVNDFQKGDIAEGYSVSREKKESFPLTVTSAQKNPTAFYLCASSMGLGQSNQPQHFGDGTRLSIL.

The V gene is TRBV7-9, the J gene TRBJ2-2; unclear D gene. The germline V gene has CDR1 SEHNR and CDR2 FQNEAQ (reference sequence). The ends were cut back, 1 base at V and 10 bases at J, with 10 bases in the middle. The CDR3 is 13 residues long. CDR3 loop: CASSLVGLEELFF. For the CDR3, the DNA is TGTGCCAGCAGCTTAGTTGGCCTCGAGGAGCTGTTTTTT.

This clonotype has ten or more counts. V gene TRBV6-2 or TRBV6-3 combines with J gene TRBJ2-7; TRBD2 aligns across 8 bases. Germline CDR1 is MNHEY and CDR2 is SVGEGT. The CDR3 is 14 amino acids. Trimming removed 4 bases from V and 2 bases from J; junction bases left unmatched: 4. The CDR3 spells CASSSQRETYEQYF. The DNA of the CDR3 is TGTGCCAGCAGTTCCCAGCGGGAGACCTACGAGCAGTACTTC.

At least ten counts were recorded for this clonotype. The chain uses TRBV29-1 and TRBJ2-7; no reliable D call. Deletions cut 7 bases from V and 3 bases from J, with 7 bases between. The germline gives CDR1 SQVTM, CDR2 ANQGSEA. The CDR3 totals 10 residues. The CDR3 is CSERFYEQYF. The CDR3 DNA follows: TGCAGCGAGAGGTTCTACGAGCAGTACTTC.

This clonotype showed up many times. The chain links TRBV7-2 to TRBJ1-5; 7 bases match TRBD1. The V gene's germline CDR1 is SGHTA and CDR2 FQGNSA. The V segment lost 5 bases and the J segment 6 bases; nucleotides outside the gene matches: 10. The CDR3 is made up of 15 amino acids. The CDR3 sequence is CASSRRTGFSQPQHF. The CDR3 nucleotides read TGTGCCAGCAGCAGAAGGACAGGCTTCAGTCAGCCCCAGCATTTT.

This chain joins TRBV6-1 and TRBJ1-6; tentatively, D is TRBD1 (5 bases). The CDR3 is 16 residues long. Germline assignment: CDR1 MNHNS and CDR2 SASEGT. V dropped 5 bases and J dropped 7 bases, with 18 bases sitting between them. DNA of the CDR3: TGTGCCAGCAGTTCGATTCGACAGCGGCGGAATTCACCCCTCCACTTT. Its translation is CASSSIRQRRNSPLHF.

Of note for this clonotype: It may be a read error: a sequence one base away is much more abundant. V and J are TRBV7-9 and TRBJ2-3; a possible D gene is TRBD1 (6 bases). This CDR3 comprises 16 residues. Looked up from germline, CDR1 is SEHNR and CDR2 is FQNEAQ (reference sequence). V was shortened by 4 bases and J by 4 bases, with 18 bases between the two germline ends. CDR3 loop: CASSYGTPKGADTQYF. CDR3 coding DNA: TGTGCCAGCAGCTATGGGACACCTAAGGGGGCAGATACGCAGTATTTT.

With regard to this clonotype: This could be a read error, since a much larger clone is one nucleotide away. The J gene is TRBJ2-5, the V gene TRBV19; possibly TRBD1 for D (5 bases). CDR1 LNHDA and CDR2 SQIVND come from the germline V gene (reference sequence). CDR3 length: 15 amino acids. CDR3 in amino acids: CDSSIDSGSGETQYF. CDR3 nucleotide sequence: TGTGACAGTAGTATCGATTCAGGGTCGGGAGAGACCCAGTACTTC.

Regarding this clonotype: This may arise from a read error, as a much more abundant clone is one base away. The chain combines TRBV6-4 with TRBJ1-2; D gene unclear. This CDR3 is 13 amino acids long. Deletions cut 5 bases from V and 4 bases from J, with 11 bases between. The germline V gene has CDR1 MRHNA and CDR2 SNTAGT. This CDR3 is CASSYGCLYGYTF. Here the CDR3 DNA reads TGTGCCAGCAGTTACGGGTGTCTCTATGGCTACACCTTC.

A note on this clonotype: This may be a read error: a much more frequent sequence differs by one nucleotide. The chain links TRBV6-1 to TRBJ2-7; a possible D gene is TRBD2 (6 bases). Per the germline V gene, CDR1 is MNHNS and CDR2 is SASEGT. The V and J ends lost 10 bases and 7 bases respectively, with 23 bases between them. CDR3 length equals 14 residues. CDR3 sequence (DNA): TGTGCCACCCGAGAGGGAGGTGGGGTTGGGGAGCAGTACTTC. Translating gives CATREGGGVGEQYF.

The chain employs TRBV7-8 and TRBJ2-1; D unresolved. V was clipped by 6 bases and J by 6 bases, with 18 bases between them. The CDR3 extends over 15 amino acids. From germline, CDR1 is SGHVS and CDR2 FQNEAQ. CDR3 coding DNA: TGTGCCAGCAGGGCGACGGCCTGGGGTGTCAATGAGCAGTTCTTC. Translated: CASRATAWGVNEQFF.